Given below is one T cell receptor (beta chain) in context. Its antigen is not known. The study drew the donors from its approximately 110-subject validation cohort, separate from the approximately 670-subject first cohort. The table came from immunoSEQ multiplex PCR; TCRdb's copy has only in-frame clones and leaves some out. The sample has fewer than 55,000 clones; around nine tenths are singletons. This record belongs to a study of cytomegalovirus exposure and HLA in healthy donors. Study summary: It was reported in a later analysis that the same platform had been used for the approximately 110 validation repertoires as for the approximately 730 first-cohort repertoires.

CDR3 length equals 15 residues. From germline, CDR1 is MNHNS and CDR2 SASEGT. V shed 3 bases and J shed 4 bases, with 15 bases lying between them. Study-wide findings and caveats: Some TCR beta chains (roughly 150 of them) were listed as cytomegalovirus-associated. The classifier reportedly diagnosed cytomegalovirus status with high sensitivity and specificity.

The sequenced sample consisted of PBMCs. The chain has TRBV6-1 and TRBJ1-1; the D is unclear. The sequence derives from a man between 18 and 35 years old in good health and CMV-seronegative. This CDR3 is CASSEYPGWVTEAFF. Written as DNA, the CDR3 is TGTGCCAGCAGTGAGTACCCCGGGTGGGTCACTGAAGCTTTCTTT.